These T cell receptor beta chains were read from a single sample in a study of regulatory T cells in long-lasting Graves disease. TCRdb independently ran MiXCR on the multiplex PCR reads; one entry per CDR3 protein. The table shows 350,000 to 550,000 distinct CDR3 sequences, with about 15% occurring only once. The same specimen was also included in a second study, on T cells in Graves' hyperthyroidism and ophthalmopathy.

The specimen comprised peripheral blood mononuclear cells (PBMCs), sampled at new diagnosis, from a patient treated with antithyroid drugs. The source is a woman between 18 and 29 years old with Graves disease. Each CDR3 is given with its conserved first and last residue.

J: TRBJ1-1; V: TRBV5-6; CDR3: CASSREGVGVNTEAFF
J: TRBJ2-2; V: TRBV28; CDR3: CASSSEFRALFF
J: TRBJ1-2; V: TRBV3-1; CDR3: CASSQDGAVKAYGYTF
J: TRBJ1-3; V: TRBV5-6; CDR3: CASASEGYGNTIYF
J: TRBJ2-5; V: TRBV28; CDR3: CASSVDGTLRGETQYF
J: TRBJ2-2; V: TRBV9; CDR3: CASSVTGITGELFF
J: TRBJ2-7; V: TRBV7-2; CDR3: CASSLAPEGEQYF
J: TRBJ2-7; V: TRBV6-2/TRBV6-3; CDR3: CASSYPLGQSSSGQYF
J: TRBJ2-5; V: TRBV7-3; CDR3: CASSSGLAGGVGETQYF
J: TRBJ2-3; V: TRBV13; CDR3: CASSQTSGNPDTQYF
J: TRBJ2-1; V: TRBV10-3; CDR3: CAISARDRGWDEQFF
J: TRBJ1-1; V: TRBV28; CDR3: CASRPGGGGGAFF
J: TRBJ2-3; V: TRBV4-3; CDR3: CASSQGTVTDTQYF
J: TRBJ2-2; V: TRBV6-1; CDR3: CASRETGSSSGELFF
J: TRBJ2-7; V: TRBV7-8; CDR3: CASSFTQLGYEQYF
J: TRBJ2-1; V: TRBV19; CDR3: CASRQKDRSNEQFF
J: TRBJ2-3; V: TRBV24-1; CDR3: CATSVNRYTDTQYF
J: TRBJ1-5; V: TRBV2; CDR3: CASRGDANQPQHF
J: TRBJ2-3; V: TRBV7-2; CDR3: CASSLLAVTSTDTQYF
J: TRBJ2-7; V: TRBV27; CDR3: CASSRTGVGEQYF